This T cell receptor beta chain came from a study of blood T cells in healthy people across ages. Study-level points and caveats: Naive and antigen-experienced cells were not separated, limiting conclusive comparison. Percentage of naive T cells showed a strong correlation with TCR beta diversity. Significant beta diversity loss was already apparent by age roughly 40, declining roughly linearly.

In each sample, at least 7 million PBMCs were isolated. A second about 7 to 11 cycle PCR used barcoded and J-beta primers. TCRdb re-derived calls from the 5' RACE reads in MiXCR, one entry per CDR3 protein. The data show approximately 1,000,000 distinct CDR3 sequences, around 43% seen once. The CDR3 has 15 residues. The V gene's germline CDR1 is SGHVS and CDR2 FNYEAQ. With regard to this clonotype: The antigen is undetermined. A junction boundary mismatches the germline segment, possibly from a read error.

Source material: blood. The chain carries TRBV7-6 and TRBJ2-1; TRBD1 matches at 9 bases. The clonotype was recovered from a woman in her sixties in good health. CDR3 DNA: TGTGCCAGCAGCTTAGGGGACAGGGCTTACAATGAGCAGTCCTTC. This gives the protein CASSLGDRAYNEQSF.